This is a list of T cell receptor beta chains from one sample in a study of T cells in Graves' hyperthyroidism and ophthalmopathy. TCRdb independently ran MiXCR on the multiplex PCR reads; one entry per CDR3 protein. The table lists 530,000 or so distinct CDR3 sequences, 17% of them singletons. Sequences were obtained from blood. The receptors stem from a woman aged 18-29 years with Graves' ophthalmopathy. Both conserved end residues are part of each CDR3. D genes are given only for firm matches. Only part of the rows carry a size: once, few, many, or a class if the clone is expanded.

V gene	J gene	D gene	clone size	CDR3 protein	CDR3 DNA
TRBV11-1	TRBJ2-5	-	many	CASSFTGEGETQYF	TGTGCCAGCAGCTTCACAGGGGAGGGAGAGACCCAGTACTTC
TRBV7-8	TRBJ2-7	-	many	CASSFVGSYEQYF	TGTGCCAGCAGCTTTGTGGGCTCCTACGAGCAGTACTTC
TRBV10-3	TRBJ1-2	-	-	CAISAVRFNYGYTF	TGTGCCATCAGTGCGGTCAGGTTCAACTATGGCTACACCTTC
TRBV28	TRBJ1-1	-	many	CASSSDVGTEAFF	TGTGCCAGCAGTTCCGACGTTGGCACTGAAGCTTTCTTT
TRBV4-1	TRBJ2-1	-	-	CASSQGDWNSYNEQFF	TGCGCCAGCAGCCAAGGAGACTGGAACTCCTACAATGAGCAGTTCTTC
TRBV30	TRBJ1-2	-	-	CAWQAGVGGYTF	TGTGCCTGGCAAGCGGGGGTAGGCGGCTACACCTTC
TRBV27	TRBJ1-1	-	many	CASSPFAGKAEAFF	TGTGCCAGCAGTCCCTTTGCGGGTAAGGCTGAAGCTTTCTTT
TRBV7-9	TRBJ1-6	-	-	CASSLSTGGNSPLHF	TGTGCCAGCAGCTTATCCACGGGGGGAAATTCACCCCTCCACTTT
TRBV6-2/TRBV6-3	TRBJ2-6	-	-	CASSDQVSGANVLTF	TGTGCCAGCAGTGACCAGGTCTCTGGGGCCAACGTCCTGACTTTC
TRBV29-1	TRBJ2-7	-	many	CSVSDPHYEQYF	TGCAGCGTTTCTGATCCCCACTACGAGCAGTACTTC
TRBV11-2	TRBJ2-4	TRBD2	few	CASSLGVGGGNIQYF	TGTGCCAGCAGCTTAGGGGTCGGGGGGGGAAACATTCAGTACTTC
TRBV30	TRBJ2-3	TRBD2	few	CAWSLAGYTDTQYF	TGTGCCTGGAGTTTAGCGGGGTACACAGATACGCAGTATTTT
TRBV4-1	TRBJ2-6	-	many	CASSQESSNVLTF	TGCGCCAGCAGCCAGGAATCATCAAACGTCCTGACTTTC
TRBV4-3	TRBJ2-3	TRBD2	-	CASSLGSGHTDTQYF	TGCGCCAGCAGCCTCGGTAGCGGGCACACAGATACGCAGTATTTT
TRBV29-1	TRBJ1-1	-	many	CSVEDPAGLRTEAFF	TGCAGCGTTGAAGATCCGGCAGGGTTAAGGACTGAAGCTTTCTTT
TRBV30	TRBJ2-7	-	many	CAWSRSYEQYF	TGTGCCTGGAGTCGGTCCTACGAGCAGTACTTC
TRBV19	TRBJ1-2	-	-	CASSNSNTLYGYTF	TGTGCCAGTAGTAACAGCAATACCCTTTATGGCTACACCTTC
TRBV6-1	TRBJ2-7	-	-	CASDGGSTEQYF	TGTGCCAGCGACGGCGGGTCTACGGAGCAGTACTTC
TRBV13	TRBJ1-1	-	many	CASSLVPTENTEAFF	TGTGCCAGCAGCTTAGTCCCGACAGAGAACACTGAAGCTTTCTTT
TRBV10-3	TRBJ2-3	TRBD2	few	CAIDRGGGTDTQYF	TGTGCCATCGACCGGGGGGGGGGCACAGATACGCAGTATTTT
TRBV7-6	TRBJ2-7	TRBD2	-	CASSLFSGGYEQYF	TGTGCCAGCAGCTTATTTAGCGGGGGGTACGAGCAGTACTTC
TRBV7-2	TRBJ2-2	TRBD2	few	CASRSRLAVNTGELFF	TGTGCCAGCAGATCAAGACTAGCGGTGAACACCGGGGAGCTGTTTTTT
TRBV2	TRBJ2-5	-	-	CASSPTPNQETQYF	TGTGCCAGCAGTCCAACACCAAACCAAGAGACCCAGTACTTC
TRBV19	TRBJ2-3	TRBD2	many	CASSIGTSGSDTQYF	TGTGCCAGTAGTATAGGGACTAGCGGGAGCGATACGCAGTATTTT
TRBV18	TRBJ2-1	-	many	CASSPVPGSNEQFF	TGTGCCAGCTCACCGGTTCCTGGGTCCAATGAGCAGTTCTTC
TRBV5-1	TRBJ2-3	-	many	CASHRDDSTDTQYF	TGCGCCAGCCACCGGGACGACTCCACAGATACGCAGTATTTT
TRBV5-6	TRBJ1-1	-	many	CASSLDTQGHHGAFF	TGTGCCAGCAGCTTGGATACACAGGGTCACCACGGGGCTTTCTTT
TRBV2	TRBJ2-5	TRBD2	-	CASRKRTSGFGETQYF	TGTGCCAGCAGAAAAAGGACTAGCGGATTCGGGGAGACCCAGTACTTC
TRBV20-1	TRBJ1-5	-	-	CSARDGADSNQPQHF	TGCAGTGCTAGAGATGGAGCGGATAGCAATCAGCCCCAGCATTTT
TRBV20-1	TRBJ1-4	-	-	CSARARVATNEKLFF	TGCAGTGCTAGAGCCAGGGTTGCAACTAATGAAAAACTGTTTTTT
TRBV7-6	TRBJ1-1	-	many	CASSRDTQTEAFF	TGTGCCAGCAGCCGGGACACTCAGACTGAAGCTTTCTTT
TRBV10-3	TRBJ2-5	TRBD2	many	CAISEVTSEGQETQYF	TGTGCCATCAGTGAAGTAACTAGCGAAGGGCAAGAGACCCAGTACTTC
TRBV28	TRBJ1-4	-	many	CASSLGDSTNEKLFF	TGTGCCAGCAGTTTGGGGGATTCAACTAATGAAAAACTGTTTTTT
TRBV2	TRBJ2-3	-	-	CASSVEWRGRTDTQYF	TGTGCCAGCAGCGTAGAATGGCGGGGTCGCACAGATACGCAGTATTTT
TRBV11-2	TRBJ2-2	-	many	CASSLRSGTGELFF	TGTGCCAGCAGCTTAAGATCGGGGACCGGGGAGCTGTTTTTT
TRBV28	TRBJ2-6	-	many	CASSTDSGANVLTF	TGTGCCAGCAGCACGGACTCTGGGGCCAACGTCCTGACTTTC
TRBV6-1	TRBJ2-7	TRBD1	many	CASSGQGPEGSYEQYF	TGTGCCAGCAGTGGACAGGGGCCCGAGGGCTCCTACGAGCAGTACTTC
TRBV6-1	TRBJ2-7	TRBD2	many	CASRGAGGIYEQYF	TGTGCCAGCAGGGGTGCGGGGGGGATCTACGAGCAGTACTTC
TRBV20-1	TRBJ2-3	TRBD2	-	CSAGPQTSGGSTDTQYF	TGCAGTGCTGGACCCCAAACTAGCGGGGGGTCCACAGATACGCAGTATTTT
TRBV3-1	TRBJ2-1	TRBD1	-	CASSPPPGDRVRLRQFF	TGTGCCAGCAGCCCACCCCCGGGGGACAGGGTTCGACTCCGTCAGTTCTTC
TRBV10-1	TRBJ1-1	TRBD1	-	CASSEGTVDSEAFF	TGCGCCAGCAGCGAGGGGACAGTGGACTCTGAAGCTTTCTTT
TRBV4-1	TRBJ1-5	-	-	CASSQGRGGKPQHF	TGCGCCAGCAGCCAAGGACGGGGGGGCAAACCCCAGCATTTT
TRBV12-3/TRBV12-4	TRBJ2-2	-	few	CASSFRYGELFF	TGTGCCAGCAGTTTCCGTTACGGGGAGCTGTTTTTT
TRBV3-1	TRBJ2-3	-	many	CASSPSRQASTDTQYF	TGTGCCAGCAGCCCCTCCCGACAGGCGAGCACAGATACGCAGTATTTT
TRBV30	TRBJ1-1	-	many	CAWSWEWMNTEAFF	TGTGCCTGGAGCTGGGAATGGATGAACACTGAAGCTTTCTTT
TRBV27	TRBJ1-1	TRBD1	many	CASNQGANTEAFF	TGTGCCAGCAACCAGGGGGCGAACACTGAAGCTTTCTTT
TRBV7-9	TRBJ2-7	-	-	CASSSGQSLEYEQYF	TGTGCCAGCAGCTCCGGACAGTCCCTCGAGTACGAGCAGTACTTC
TRBV30	TRBJ2-1	TRBD2	many	CAGEASGIFNEQFF	TGTGCCGGGGAGGCTAGCGGGATTTTCAATGAGCAGTTCTTC
TRBV30	TRBJ1-4	-	-	CAWSMGARNEKLFF	TGTGCCTGGAGTATGGGGGCGAGGAATGAAAAACTGTTTTTT
TRBV5-1	TRBJ1-2	-	-	CASSPGAEGYGYTF	TGCGCCAGCAGCCCAGGGGCCGAAGGGTATGGCTACACCTTC
TRBV4-1	TRBJ2-7	TRBD2	-	CASSQKDLAGVYEQYF	TGCGCCAGCAGCCAAAAAGACCTAGCGGGAGTCTACGAGCAGTACTTC
TRBV28	TRBJ2-7	-	many	CASSLRGEREQYF	TGTGCCAGCAGTTTAAGGGGAGAAAGGGAGCAGTACTTC
TRBV3-1	TRBJ2-1	-	once	CASSQGAGIRNEQFF	TGTGCCAGCAGCCAAGGGGCTGGGATACGCAATGAGCAGTTCTTC
TRBV11-1	TRBJ1-2	-	many	CASSSDGLYGYTF	TGTGCCAGCAGTTCGGACGGACTCTATGGCTACACCTTC
TRBV6-1	TRBJ1-2	TRBD1	many	CASSGQGDYGYTF	TGTGCCAGCAGTGGACAGGGTGACTATGGCTACACCTTC
TRBV4-2	TRBJ1-2	TRBD1	-	CASSQVQGASYGYTF	TGTGCCAGCAGCCAAGTTCAGGGGGCCAGCTATGGCTACACCTTC
TRBV15	TRBJ1-5	-	few	CATSRDGQFEQPQHF	TGTGCCACCAGCAGAGATGGACAGTTCGAGCAGCCCCAGCATTTT